This T cell receptor (beta chain) originates from a study of OX40 agonist ivuxolimab in advanced cancers. In the study overall: Those treated in dose escalation had hepatocellular carcinoma, melanoma, renal cell cancer or head and neck cancer. There were three patients with partial responses, one having hepatocellular carcinoma and two cutaneous melanoma.

Patients were excluded for autoimmune disease history or systemic immunosuppression. The germline V gene has CDR1 MNHEY and CDR2 SVGAGI. There are 15 residues in the CDR3. Deletions cut 5 bases from V and 6 bases from J, with 17 bases between. Points from the study as a whole: CD4+ and CD8+ blood T cells expanded clonally by week 6 at 0.1 to 3.0 mg/kg.

As regards this clone: Antigen: not known.

Sequenced by immunoSEQ multiplex PCR; TCRdb stores in-frame clones only, minus some. The profile shows about 60,000 clones, 85% to 90% of them singletons. This sequence originates from an adult with an advanced solid tumor such as melanoma, head and neck, liver or kidney cancer. The sequenced sample was CD4+ or CD8+ T cells sorted from blood, obtained in a trial of the OX40 agonist ivuxolimab. V and J are TRBV6-5 and TRBJ2-1; D may match TRBD1 or TRBD2 (5 bases each). The CDR3 sequence: CASSPSGSRLNEQFF. For the CDR3, the DNA is TGTGCCAGCAGTCCCTCAGGGAGCAGACTCAATGAGCAGTTCTTC.